This record concerns one T cell receptor beta chain sequence. This record comes from a study of shared clonotypes between healthy human individuals. Profiling relied on immunoSEQ multiplex PCR, and the TCRdb table lists in-frame clones only, not all of them. The data show roughly 1,500,000 clones, with 95% to 99% seen just once and roughly 0.45% held by the top ten. The investigators split CD4+ cells into a CD45RA+ naive subset and a CD45RA-negative memory subset. The CDR3 has 11 amino acids. V lost 4 bases and J 7 bases, leaving 7 bases between the germline ends. CDR1 and CDR2 (germline): KGHSH, LQKENI.

Sequencing was performed on naive CD4+ T cells sorted from blood. Subset meaning: CD45RA+ positively selected. This rearrangement joins TRBV18 to TRBJ1-1; D unclear. This sequence was found in a man in his thirties or forties in good health. In DNA form, the CDR3 reads TGTGCCAGCTCACTAGTGGATGAAGCTTTCTTT. Its protein is CASSLVDEAFF.